This T cell receptor (beta chain) was found in a study of blood T cells in healthy people across ages. Drawn from each donor were approximately 10 milliliters of peripheral blood. At least 7 million PBMCs were isolated per sample. Study outcomes and limitations: Diversity estimated from one million T cells was considered an underestimate. Changes seen in expanded clonotypes were possibly confounded by donor CMV status left unknown.

Turning to this clonotype: What it recognizes is unknown.

A sample-barcoded 5' primer and a J-beta primer mix were used in a second PCR of about 6 to 11 cycles. TCRdb re-called the 5' RACE reads through MiXCR, storing one row per CDR3 protein. Of under 750,000 distinct CDR3 sequences in the sample, about 45% were seen once. Germline-derived CDR1 and CDR2 are SGHTA and FQGNSA. The CDR3 contains 12 residues. V lost 5 bases and J lost 4, with 6 bases in between. The chain links TRBV7-2 to TRBJ2-1, with no clear D. This receptor was taken from a man aged 80 or over in good health. The material sequenced was blood. The CDR3 DNA follows: TGTGCCAGCAGCCAAAATTACAATGAGCAGTTCTTC. Translation gives CASSQNYNEQFF.